The clone carrying this T cell receptor beta chain has ten or more counts. Its specificity is unknown. The data were obtained in a study of CD8+ T cells in alopecia areata. It was cDNA, reverse transcribed from extracted RNA, that served as the sequencing template. Only in-frame clones appear in the TCRdb table, and some are missing; sequencing was by immunoSEQ multiplex PCR. The sample holds 200,000 to 250,000 clones, under 70% seen once. The germline V gene encodes CDR1 SGHAT and CDR2 FQNNGV. This CDR3 region has 15 residues. V dropped 2 bases and J dropped 0 bases, with 10 bases sitting between them. The study's findings and limits: Numerous clones, expanded in lesions, remained in scalp and blood during tofacitinib.

Indicated treatment: oral pan-JAK inhibitor, 5-10 mg twice daily. Both peripheral blood and punch biopsies of lesional scalp skin were obtained from patients who had alopecia areata. This specimen was CD4+ T cells sorted from blood, taken at week 4, from a patient treated with tofacitinib. This clonotype was sampled from a human donor with alopecia areata. The chain carries TRBV11-2 and TRBJ1-1; D gene unclear. The CDR3 sequence: CASSLHSNMNTEAFF. Here the CDR3 DNA reads TGTGCCAGCAGCTTACACAGTAACATGAACACTGAAGCTTTCTTT.